Following are 21 T cell receptor beta chains from one sample sequenced in a study of CD8 T cells in ankylosing spondylitis. TCRdb redid the calling of the 5' RACE reads with MiXCR, one entry per CDR3 protein. The repertoire holds some 340,000 distinct CDR3 sequences, 14% to 15% seen once, with less than 1.1% in the top ten. Sequences were obtained from blood, either unsorted or a sorted T cell fraction (not recorded which). All receptors come from a male donor with ankylosing spondylitis or in good health (not recorded which).

The chain uses TRBV10-2 and TRBJ1-3; D remains ambiguous. This CDR3 has 13 amino acids. CDR1 is WSHSY, CDR2 SAAADI, per germline. Trimming took off 2 bases at V and 2 bases at J, with 4 bases between the two ends. DNA of the CDR3: TGCGCCAGCAGTGAGAGTCCTGGAAACACCATATATTTT. As protein: CASSESPGNTIYF.

The chain has TRBV12-3 or TRBV12-4 and TRBJ1-1; D is unresolved. The CDR3 has 12 residues. Trimming left V 1 base short and J 6 bases short, with 6 bases between. The CDR3 reads CASSLVFSEAFF. The CDR3 bases are TGTGCCAGCAGTTTAGTTTTCTCTGAAGCTTTCTTT.

In this sample, this clonotype turned up a few times. The gene calls are TRBV10-2 and TRBJ2-1; 8 bases line up with TRBD2. The CDR3 has 16 amino acids. V lost 4 bases and J lost 0; bases outside the gene matches: 5. The germline gives CDR1 WSHSY, CDR2 SAAADI. Here the CDR3 DNA reads TGCGCCAGCAGTGGCACTAGCGGAAACTCCTACAATGAGCAGTTCTTC. This encodes CASSGTSGNSYNEQFF.

The chain combines TRBV19 with TRBJ2-2; no clear D. Germline lookup yields CDR1 LNHDA and CDR2 SQIVND (reference sequence). There are 16 residues in the CDR3. With 5 bases removed from V and 4 bases from J, the gap between germline ends came to 17 bases. This CDR3 reads CASSSLRVSGTGELFF. CDR3 in DNA: TGTGCCAGTAGTTCTCTCCGGGTCTCGGGCACCGGGGAGCTGTTTTTT.

This clonotype has just a few counts. This sequence joins TRBV5-1 and TRBJ2-1; the D is unclear. Germline V CDR1 and CDR2: SGHRS, YFSETQ. V was trimmed by 0 bases and J by 10 bases, leaving 8 bases between them. This CDR3 spans 12 amino acids. The CDR3 sequence is CASSLDSAEQFF. As DNA, the CDR3 is TGCGCCAGCAGCTTGGACAGTGCCGAGCAGTTCTTC.

V gene TRBV21-1 combines with J gene TRBJ2-3. TRBV21-1 is noted as a pseudogene. The length of the CDR3 is 12 residues. This CDR3 is CASSKGVAGQYF. DNA for the CDR3: TGTGCCAGCAGCAAAGGGGTAGCAGGGCAGTATTTT.

This clonotype was seen only a few times. The chain is built from TRBV6-1 and TRBJ2-3; the D gene is possibly TRBD1 (5 bases). The V end was cut by 5 bases, the J end by 5 bases, with 17 bases between. The germline CDR1 and CDR2 sequences are MNHNS and SASEGT. The CDR3 is made up of 15 amino acids. The CDR3 is CASSPQVAALDTQYF. For the CDR3, the DNA is TGTGCCAGCAGTCCACAGGTTGCAGCGTTAGATACGCAGTATTTT.

The table lists this clonotype with a few counts. CDR3 region: CSVARGYTEAFF. Written as DNA, the CDR3 is TGCAGCGTTGCCAGGGGTTACACTGAAGCTTTCTTT. The chain recombines TRBV29-1 with TRBJ1-1; possible D gene TRBD1, 6 bases. The CDR3 consists of 12 residues. V was trimmed by 4 bases and J by 3 bases, leaving 9 bases between them. CDR1 is SQVTM, CDR2 ANQGSEA, per germline.

This clonotype was observed once. In nucleotides, the CDR3 is TGTGCCAGCAGCTCTGGATTGACAGGTCAAGGGGAGCAGTACTTC. This sequence encodes CASSSGLTGQGEQYF. This sequence joins TRBV7-9 and TRBJ2-7, with a weak D call TRBD1 (6 bases). The V gene lost 4 bases and the J gene lost 7 bases, with 20 bases spanning the gap. Germline lookup yields CDR1 SEHNR and CDR2 FQNEAQ (reference sequence). This CDR3 is 15 amino acids long.

This clonotype was picked up a small number of times. The genes are TRBV7-2 and TRBJ2-7, with 8 bases fitting TRBD2. Germline loops: CDR1 SGHTA, CDR2 FQGNSA. The J segment lost 2 bases and the V segment lost 5 bases, leaving 11 bases of the junction unmatched. There are 16 residues in the CDR3. CDR3 sequence (DNA): TGTGCCAGCAGCCCGATAGCGGGGACTTACGCCTACGAGCAGTACTTC. The encoded protein is CASSPIAGTYAYEQYF.

This clonotype showed up just a few times. This chain joins TRBV5-4 and TRBJ2-1; no clear D. V dropped 1 base and J dropped 7 bases, with 9 bases sitting between them. The CDR3 is 13 amino acids. Looked up from germline, CDR1 is SGHNT and CDR2 is YYREEE (reference sequence). The CDR3 reads CASSLNSMNEQFF. The CDR3 nucleotides read TGTGCCAGCAGCTTGAATAGCATGAATGAGCAGTTCTTC.

This clonotype was seen only a few times. This rearrangement joins TRBV7-7 to TRBJ2-1, with D perhaps TRBD2 (5 bases). Trimming took 10 bases from V and 8 from J, leaving 12 bases between them. Looked up from germline, CDR1 is SSHAT and CDR2 is FNYEAQ (reference sequence). The CDR3 length is 11 residues. The chain's CDR3 is CAIGVGDEQFF. The CDR3 DNA is TGTGCCATCGGGGTTGGGGATGAGCAGTTCTTC.

This clonotype has only a few counts. V and J are TRBV9 and TRBJ2-1; D is perhaps TRBD2 (6 bases). V shed 4 bases and J shed 4 bases, with 21 bases lying between them. This CDR3 is 17 amino acids long. Per germline, CDR1 SGDLS and CDR2 YYNGEE. The CDR3 DNA sequence: TGTGCCAGCAGCCCGATAGTCGGGCTAGCGCGATACAATGAGCAGTTCTTC. Amino acids: CASSPIVGLARYNEQFF. Together with reference TRBV9 and TRBJ2-1, the CDR3 gives the full variable domain: DSGVTQTPKHLITATGQRVTLRCSPRSGDLSVYWYQQSLDQGLQFLIQYYNGEERAKGNILERFSAQQFPDLHSELNLSSLELGDSALYFCASSPIVGLARYNEQFFGPGTRLTVL.

This clonotype was observed a few times. The V gene is TRBV5-1, the J gene TRBJ2-7; the D is unclear. Germline V gives CDR1 SGHRS, CDR2 YFSETQ. The CDR3 spans 13 residues. V was trimmed by 1 base and J by 1 base, leaving 6 bases between them. The CDR3 loop reads CASSLRFSYEQYF. The CDR3 region has the DNA TGCGCCAGCAGCTTGAGGTTTTCCTACGAGCAGTACTTC.

The chain is built from TRBV5-1 and TRBJ2-7; D gene unclear. V was trimmed by 2 bases and J by 3 bases, leaving 6 bases between them. The germline V gene encodes CDR1 SGHRS and CDR2 YFSETQ. This CDR3 contains 12 residues. CDR3 region: CASSLPNYEQYF. For the CDR3, the DNA is TGCGCCAGCAGCTTACCGAACTACGAGCAGTACTTC. The entire variable domain, with the rest obtained from reference TRBV5-1 and TRBJ2-7, is as follows: KAGVTQTPRYLIKTRGQQVTLSCSPISGHRSVSWYQQTPGQGLQFLFEYFSETQRNKGNFPGRFSGRQFSNSRSEMNVSTLELGDSALYLCASSLPNYEQYFGPGTRLTVT.

This clonotype showed up many times. V usage is TRBV5-1 and J usage is TRBJ2-5; 12 nucleotides agree with TRBD1. The V and J ends lost 4 bases and 5 bases, in that order; junction bases with no gene match: 3. CDR3 size: 14 residues. From germline, CDR1 is SGHRS and CDR2 YFSETQ. The CDR3 reads CASSRGQGAETQYF. The CDR3 DNA is TGCGCCAGCAGCAGGGGACAGGGGGCCGAGACCCAGTACTTC.

This clonotype was seen more than once but under ten times. The chain uses TRBV11-2 and TRBJ2-3, with 9 bases that match TRBD2. The CDR3 length is 15 residues. Germline V lookup: CDR1 SGHAT, CDR2 FQNNGV. After removal of 1 base from V and 2 bases from J, the junction contained 1 base not matched to a gene. The CDR3 here is CASSLGLAATDTQYF. CDR3 nucleotide sequence: TGTGCCAGCAGCTTAGGACTAGCGGCCACAGATACGCAGTATTTT.

The chain carries TRBV2 and TRBJ2-7; 9 bases match TRBD1. This CDR3 comprises 15 residues. From germline, CDR1 is SNHLY and CDR2 FYNNEI. V shed 6 bases and J 3 bases; nucleotides not matched to a gene: 9. The chain's CDR3 is CASSESRDRVYEQYF. The CDR3 DNA reads TGTGCCAGCAGCGAATCCCGGGACAGGGTCTACGAGCAGTACTTC.

The table lists this clonotype with many counts. CDR3: CSLRQGSYNEQFF. The CDR3 region has the DNA TGCAGCTTAAGACAGGGCTCCTACAATGAGCAGTTCTTC. The V and J genes are TRBV29-1 and TRBJ2-1; 7 bases align to TRBD1. CDR1 is SQVTM, CDR2 ANQGSEA, per germline. The J segment lost 0 bases and the V segment lost 8 bases, leaving 4 bases of the junction unmatched. CDR3 length: 13 residues.

This clonotype was seen only a few times. V usage is TRBV9 and J usage is TRBJ1-1; D gene ambiguous. Germline CDR1 is SGDLS and CDR2 is YYNGEE. The CDR3 extends over 15 amino acids. V lost 1 base, J lost 4 bases, and 14 bases lay in between. The CDR3 reads CASSVPRDAATEAFF. The CDR3 nucleotides are TGTGCCAGCAGCGTACCCCGGGATGCGGCCACTGAAGCTTTCTTT.

This rearrangement joins TRBV20-1 to TRBJ2-3, with TRBD2 matching 7 bases. The CDR3 spans 14 residues. The J segment lost 6 bases and the V segment lost 3 bases, leaving 9 bases of the junction unmatched. CDR1 is DFQATT and CDR2 is SNEGSKA in the germline V gene (reference sequence). The CDR3 here is CSARGLAVADTQYF. The DNA of the CDR3 is TGCAGTGCTAGGGGGCTAGCGGTTGCCGATACGCAGTATTTT.